This TCR beta chain was recorded in a study of post-analysis software for immune sequencing data. Of note for this clonotype: Antigen unknown.

Included in the TCR beta cDNA libraries were unique molecular identifiers. From the PCR reads, TCRdb called clonotypes with MiXCR, one entry per CDR3 protein. The table shows 350,000 to 450,000 distinct CDR3 sequences, with 30% to 45% occurring only once. V was pared by 0 bases and J by 0 bases, with 10 bases between. The CDR3 extends over 16 amino acids. From germline, CDR1 is MNHEY and CDR2 SVGAGI. Study-level results: Controls showed lower frequencies than patients for roughly five TRBV segments, and TRBV5-6, TRBV5-1 and TRBV20-1 were among these.

Material: blood. This sequence joins TRBV6-5 and TRBJ2-3; D is possibly TRBD2 (6 bases). The sequence came from a girl under 18 with multiple sclerosis. CDR3 DNA: TGTGCCAGCAGTTACTCGGGGGGAATTAGCACAGATACGCAGTATTTT. It yields the protein CASSYSGGISTDTQYF.